This is a list of T cell receptor beta chains from one sample in a study of spatial heterogeneity in lung cancer. TCRdb independently ran MiXCR on the 5' RACE reads; one entry per CDR3 protein. The sample lists about 30,000 distinct CDR3 sequences; about 7.6% were seen once. This specimen was lung tumor tissue, taken at surgery. These receptor sequences come from a male donor with early-stage non-small cell lung cancer. The CDR3 runs from the conserved cysteine through the conserved F or W. Fields, in order: V gene, CDR3 protein.

>TRBV2
CASRETGGDTGELFF
>TRBV6-1
CASSEFLAGEQYF
>TRBV18
CASSGLSGGSNQPQHF
>TRBV20-1
CSARPNIQIGTGGNTIYF
>TRBV20-1
CSAGTESYGYTF
>TRBV11-1
CASSLALDRLSSYNEQFF
>TRBV10-3
CAISESMDQPQHF
>TRBV2
CASSRQGPNYGYTF
>TRBV28
CASRLGEGFRYGYTF
>TRBV7-2
CASSILGVPKNIQYF
>TRBV2
CASSVSLARPQHF
>TRBV5-6
CASSFQGAPNQPQHF
>TRBV19
CASSISGTGGEQYF
>TRBV6-1
CASSASGANVLTF
>TRBV12-3/TRBV12-4
CASNIQGYTEAFF
>TRBV6-6
CASLLSRDSETQYF
>TRBV5-1
CASSLAQHQETQYF
>TRBV6-5
CASAGGNTGELFF
>TRBV10-3
CAISGGSTIYF
>TRBV6-5
CASSLTGGTEAFF
>TRBV7-6
CASSLLQETQYF
>TRBV19
CASSIRQDPWNTGELFF
>TRBV19
CASRSADLKQYF
>TRBV5-1
CASSLEIATPDTQYF
>TRBV5-4
CASSLRRTSGSSTDTQYF
>TRBV20-1
CSLGEGNSQPQHF
>TRBV7-9
CASSLRADTEAFF
>TRBV4-3
CASSQEPGTGSSYNSPLHF